The clone carrying this T cell receptor (beta chain) was seen once. Its target is unknown. Vbeta (60) and Jbeta (13) primers were used in the PCR. TCRdb keeps only in-frame clones here, not all; method: immunoSEQ multiplex PCR. In the table there are 70,000 to 90,000 clones, around three fifths of which are singletons. These data originate in a study of cytomegalovirus exposure and HLA in healthy donors. Study results and caveats: The authors later found HLA-associated TCR beta chains more clonally expanded than equally common others. Within a later analysis, the majority of CMV-associated TCR beta chains appeared HLA-restricted.

V lost 3 bases to trimming and J lost 4 bases; unmatched junction nucleotides: 2. The CDR3 covers 14 residues. Germline CDR1 is SGHRS and CDR2 is YFSETQ. The J gene is TRBJ1-2, the V gene TRBV5-1, with 11 bases identical to TRBD1. The sequencing sample was made of PBMCs. The TCR originated in a woman between 35 and 50 years old in good health and CMV-seropositive. For the CDR3, the DNA is TGCGCCAGCAGCTACGGGACAGGGGGCTATGGCTACACCTTC. Residues: CASSYGTGGYGYTF.